Each of the 13 T cell receptor beta chains below was sequenced from the same sample in a study of T cells in Graves' hyperthyroidism and ophthalmopathy. The investigators amplified TCR beta CDR3 regions from RNA transcripts. The TCR CDR3 was amplified in a first-round RT-PCR using the HTBI primer set. TCRdb independently ran MiXCR on the multiplex PCR reads; one entry per CDR3 protein. This sample has under 350,000 distinct CDR3 sequences, with approximately 15% found just once. Sequencing used blood. The receptors shown here come from a woman aged 55-70 years with Graves' ophthalmopathy.

This clonotype was seen many times. The chain has TRBV20-1 and TRBJ2-7; 7 bases agree with TRBD1. The CDR3 is made up of 13 amino acids. Germline V gives CDR1 DFQATT, CDR2 SNEGSKA (reference sequence). Unmatched junction bases numbered 5, after V lost 3 bases and J lost 3 bases. The CDR3, as DNA: TGCAGTGCTAGGGCAGGGGGATTCTACGAGCAGTACTTC. This sequence encodes CSARAGGFYEQYF.

This clonotype came up many times. This rearrangement joins TRBV11-3 to TRBJ2-7, with TRBD2 matching 9 bases. Looked up from germline, CDR1 is SGHNT and CDR2 is YENEEA. This CDR3 contains 15 residues. The J segment lost 5 bases and the V segment lost 5 bases, leaving 10 bases of the junction unmatched. The CDR3 sequence is CASSGRLAGIDEQYF. DNA of the CDR3: TGTGCCAGCAGCGGACGTCTAGCGGGAATCGACGAGCAGTACTTC.

On this clonotype itself: The CDR3 does not end in the conserved phenylalanine or tryptophan, so this is likely a read error. The chain is built from TRBV6-1 and TRBJ2-5; no clear D. The CDR3 consists of 14 residues. V was cut by 1 base and J by 2 bases, with 8 bases left in between. In germline, CDR1 is MNHNS, CDR2 SASEGT. CDR3 amino acids: CASSEELNQETQYL. CDR3 sequence (DNA): TGTGCCAGCAGTGAAGAGTTGAATCAAGAGACCCAGTACCTC.

This clonotype was detected only a few times. The rearrangement joins TRBV10-2 to TRBJ2-1; 11 bases are shared with TRBD2. The germline V gene encodes CDR1 WSHSY and CDR2 SAAADI. The CDR3 has 15 amino acids. V lost 3 bases to trimming and J lost 7 bases; unmatched junction nucleotides: 5. The CDR3 sequence: CASSEQLAGANEQFF. The DNA for the CDR3 is TGCGCCAGCAGTGAACAACTAGCGGGAGCTAATGAGCAGTTCTTC.

This clonotype was recorded at least ten times. The chain uses TRBV24-1 and TRBJ2-1; 7 nucleotides agree with TRBD2. There are 17 residues in the CDR3. Germline V lookup: CDR1 KGHDR, CDR2 SFDVKD. The ends lost 4 bases at V and 4 bases at J; junction bases unmatched: 12. CDR3: CATSDASMREFYNEQFF. The CDR3 nucleotides are TGTGCCACCAGTGACGCCAGCATGCGGGAGTTTTACAATGAGCAGTTCTTC.

The table lists this clonotype with many counts. The chain joins TRBV28 to TRBJ2-7; 10 bases match TRBD2. The V segment lost 10 bases and the J segment 2 bases; nucleotides outside the gene matches: 11. Germline loops: CDR1 MDHEN, CDR2 SYDVKM. The CDR3 length is 15 residues. In nucleotides, the CDR3 is TGTGCCATCGTTAGGGGGCTAGCGGGAGCCTACGAGCAGTACTTC. Protein: CAIVRGLAGAYEQYF.

The chain combines TRBV27 with TRBJ2-7, with 8 bases lining up with TRBD1. After removal of 5 bases from V and 3 bases from J, the junction contained 6 bases not matched to a gene. This CDR3 comprises 14 residues. CDR1 and CDR2 (germline): MNHEY, SMNVEV (reference sequence). In DNA form, the CDR3 reads TGTGCCAGCAGTGCGCCGGACAGGGTCTACGAGCAGTACTTC. Protein sequence: CASSAPDRVYEQYF.

This clonotype was seen a few times. The rearrangement uses TRBV19 and TRBJ2-2; tentative D call: TRBD1 (5 bases). This CDR3 has 14 residues. The V and J ends lost 5 bases and 5 bases respectively, with 12 bases between them. Germline V lookup: CDR1 LNHDA, CDR2 SQIVND (reference sequence). The CDR3 loop is CASSPNPGTGELFF. The CDR3 nucleotides read TGTGCCAGTAGTCCTAATCCAGGGACCGGGGAGCTGTTTTTT. Supplemented by reference TRBV19 and TRBJ2-2, the full variable domain reads DGGITQSPKYLFRKEGQNVTLSCEQNLNHDAMYWYRQDPGQGLRLIYYSQIVNDFQKGDIAEGYSVSREKKESFPLTVTSAQKNPTAFYLCASSPNPGTGELFFGEGSRLTVL.

This clonotype was observed at least ten times. This chain connects TRBV6-2 or TRBV6-3 to TRBJ1-6; perhaps TRBD1 as D (5 bases). Germline values: CDR1 MNHEY, CDR2 SVGEGT. V was shortened by 6 bases and J by 7 bases, with 16 bases between the two germline ends. This CDR3 spans 15 amino acids. This CDR3 is CASRGQGRWNSPLHF. DNA for the CDR3: TGTGCCAGCAGGGGGCAGGGAAGGTGGAATTCACCCCTCCACTTT.

This clonotype was seen more than once but under ten times. J is TRBJ2-1 and V is TRBV6-2 or TRBV6-3, with D perhaps matching TRBD2 (6 bases). There are 16 residues in the CDR3. V gave up 4 bases and J gave up 7 bases, with 20 bases separating them. The germline V gene encodes CDR1 MNHEY and CDR2 SVGEGT. The CDR3 coding sequence is TGTGCCAGCAGTTCAGCTAGCGTAGGGAGTCGTAATGAGCAGTTCTTC. Its translation: CASSSASVGSRNEQFF.

In its sample, this clonotype was seen a few times. V usage is TRBV18 and J usage is TRBJ2-6; D is perhaps TRBD1 (6 bases). Germline-derived CDR1 and CDR2 are KGHSH and LQKENI. Trimming removed 0 bases from V and 4 bases from J, with 10 bases in between. The CDR3 length is 16 residues. CDR3 bases: TGTGCCAGCTCACCACCCTCACAGGGCGGGGCCAACGTCCTGACTTTC. Amino acid sequence: CASSPPSQGGANVLTF.

Concerning this clonotype itself: A read error may be the cause here, since a much bigger clone is one base away. This chain joins TRBV6-4 and TRBJ2-2; the match to TRBD1 covers 9 bases. Trimming cost V 6 bases and J 4 bases; bases outside gene matches: 6. This CDR3 spans 15 amino acids. Germline values: CDR1 MRHNA, CDR2 SNTAGT. The CDR3 loop reads CASSPGTGITGELFF. The CDR3 DNA sequence: TGTGCCAGCAGCCCCGGGACAGGGATCACCGGGGAGCTGTTTTTT.

This clonotype was seen a handful of times. V is TRBV6-2 or TRBV6-3 and J is TRBJ1-5; D not resolved. Germline loops: CDR1 MNHEY, CDR2 SVGEGT. Between the trimmed V and J ends, which lost 9 bases and 9 bases, there was a span of 12 bases. The CDR3 extends over 11 amino acids. The CDR3 nucleotides are TGTGCCAGTGGACCTCAACGGCCCCAGCATTTT. It yields the protein CASGPQRPQHF.